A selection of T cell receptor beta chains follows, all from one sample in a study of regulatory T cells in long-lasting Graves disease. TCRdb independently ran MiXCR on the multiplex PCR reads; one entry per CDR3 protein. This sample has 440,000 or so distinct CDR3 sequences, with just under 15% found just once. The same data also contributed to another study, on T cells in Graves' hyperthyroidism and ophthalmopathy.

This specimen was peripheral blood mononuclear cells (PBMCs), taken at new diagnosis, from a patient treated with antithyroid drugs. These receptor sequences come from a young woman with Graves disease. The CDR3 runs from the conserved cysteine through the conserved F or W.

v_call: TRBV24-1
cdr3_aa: CATSEQPGQSPTDTQYF

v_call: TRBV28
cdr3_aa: CASTEHGSLSTDTQYF

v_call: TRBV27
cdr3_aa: CASSPSISYTDTQYF

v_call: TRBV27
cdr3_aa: CASSVEREASNEQFF

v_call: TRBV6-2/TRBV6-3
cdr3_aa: CASSSNRNYEQYF

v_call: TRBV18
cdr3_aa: CASSPQSTTSTDTQYF

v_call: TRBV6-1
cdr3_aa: CASSEGAEIYEQYF

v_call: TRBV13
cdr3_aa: CASLGKNIQYF

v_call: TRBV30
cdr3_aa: CAWSVTGDNEQFF

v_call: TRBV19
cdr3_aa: CASSIGAGLLTEAFF

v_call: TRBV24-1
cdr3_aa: CATSDGQLNSPLHF

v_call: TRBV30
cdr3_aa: CACRWREYEQYF

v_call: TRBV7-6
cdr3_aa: CASSQSGTSGSNEQFF

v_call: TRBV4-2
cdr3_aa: CASSHGTSGAYEQYF

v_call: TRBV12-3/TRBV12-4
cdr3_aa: CASSWTSGRAGEQFF

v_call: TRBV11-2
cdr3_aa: CASSFGGTAYEQYF

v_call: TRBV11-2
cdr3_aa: CASSIDLGDSSYEQYF

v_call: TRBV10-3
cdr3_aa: CAISPGGQTNYGYTF

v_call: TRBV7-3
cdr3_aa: CASSLREGGGAKNIQYF

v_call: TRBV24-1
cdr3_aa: CATSGGQEIYEQYF

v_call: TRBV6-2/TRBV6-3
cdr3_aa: CASSLTAAKNIQYF

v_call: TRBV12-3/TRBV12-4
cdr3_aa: CASIPTSGYNEQFF

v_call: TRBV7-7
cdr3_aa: CASSPRPGLAGGDEQFF

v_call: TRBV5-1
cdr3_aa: CASSLVGASSYNEQFF

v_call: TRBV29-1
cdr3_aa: CSVVLGNLNTEAFF

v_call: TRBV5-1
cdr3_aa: CASSSLGTGGDGYTF

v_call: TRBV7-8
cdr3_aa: CASSPRKGGEPYEQYF

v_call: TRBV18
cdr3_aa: CASSPNPRALKQPQHF

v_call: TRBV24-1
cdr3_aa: CATSKENIQYF

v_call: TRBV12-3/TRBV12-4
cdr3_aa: CASMTGAQSGANVLTF

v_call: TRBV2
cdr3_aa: CARGDITEAFF

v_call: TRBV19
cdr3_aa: CASSPKAGSTGRRETQYF

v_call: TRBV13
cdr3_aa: CASSSHPTFSRNTDTQYF